This T cell receptor beta chain is drawn from a study of T-cell reconstitution after alpha-beta-depleted transplantation in children (dated by TCRdb to 2016 to 2018). General notes on the study: Using TCR repertoire profiling, the study quantitatively followed how T-cell immune reconstitution unfolded in children after TCRalphabeta/CD19-depleted allogeneic hematopoietic cell transplantation.

General findings and caveats noted by the study authors: The apparently early recovery of alphabetaT-cell counts about two months after transplant reportedly depended on only several hundred rapidly expanded clones that came from non-depleted graft cells. Over subsequent months, a decline in hyperexpanded clone frequencies was noted, and after one year, T-cell counts and TCRbeta diversity were mostly ascribed to newly produced T cells. In some patients, the high TCRbeta diversity seen at day 60 was put down to recipient T cells and intrathymic progenitors that had survived conditioning.

The CDR3 has 13 amino acids, counting the end cysteine and phenylalanine. Only the CDR3 region is kept as DNA, spanning 39 bases read in frame from base 1. Per the germline V gene (reference sequence), DFQATT is the CDR1 and SNEGSKA is the CDR2. V loses 3 bases of germline sequence and J loses 2 bases, and the interval between the two ends is 10 bases. This clonotype was counted at least ten times. The antigen this receptor binds is unknown. Per-nucleotide qualities are absent, and no much larger clonotype sits a single base away. The library came from PCR. Sequencing took place on an Illumina HiSeq 2500. To normalize quantification of the TCRbeta repertoire, the TCR libraries were built with molecular barcoding that relied on unique molecular identifiers. The raw public data were reprocessed by TCRdb itself: fastp quality trimming at Q25, MiXCR clonotype calling, in-frame beta chains only. Entries that share a CDR3 protein sequence are merged under the most common genes and DNA. The sample records about 110,000 distinct CDR3 sequences, about 6.5% of which are singletons. The ten top clones hold 23% of the sample.

This sample's treatment or condition label indicates: allogeneic hematopoietic cell transplantation with graft depleted of TCRalphabeta T cells and CD19 B cells. Transplant recipients were children who received TCRalphabeta/CD19-depleted allogeneic hematopoietic cell grafts. Recombination linked TRBV20-1 to TRBJ1-2; the D segment cannot be called with confidence. The sample here was PBMCs, mostly from graft donor cells, taken 360 days after TCRalphabeta/CD19-depleted stem cell transplant. This sequence was found in a male patient between 2 and 10 years old who had a stem cell transplant for acute lymphoblastic leukemia, so the T cells may come from the graft donor. The DNA reads as follows: TGCAGTGCTAGGCCCCTTGGCAACTATGGCTACACCTTC. The encoded protein is CSARPLGNYGYTF.